The following is a TCR beta chain sequence with its context. The protocol was immunoSEQ multiplex PCR, while the TCRdb copy is restricted to in-frame clones and leaves out a portion. The profile shows 20,000 to 25,000 clones, about three quarters of them singletons. The data originate from a study of blood T cell repertoires in COVID-19. Germline V gene sequence: CDR1 SGHNT, CDR2 YENEEA. The germline V and J ends were trimmed by 2 bases and 1 base, with 2 bases remaining between them. This CDR3 is 12 amino acids long. This clonotype was sampled from a man aged 60 to 75 with active COVID-19. The chain has TRBV11-3 and TRBJ2-5, with no clear D. Sequencing was carried out using peripheral blood. CDR3 sequence (DNA): TGTGCCAGCAGCTTACTCCAAGAGACCCAGTACTTC. It is translated as CASSLLQETQYF. The variable domain in full, with the rest retrieved from reference TRBV11-3 and TRBJ2-5, is EAGVVQSPRYKIIEKKQPVAFWCNPISGHNTLYWYLQNLGQGPELLIRYENEEAVDDSQLPKDRFSAERLKGVDSTLKIQPAELGDSAVYLCASSLLQETQYFGPGTRLLVL.